In this sample, the clone carrying this T cell receptor beta chain turned up many times. Antigen specificity is unknown. The sample is drawn from a study of beta chain features in type 1 diabetes. Study-wide points: Since sequencing was performed on cDNA, cells with high TCR expression could be over-represented. The study found fewer insertions and more deletions at VDJ junctions in type 1 diabetes patients. Patients' naive, central memory and regulatory TCRB repertoires appeared more alike than those of healthy donors.

The sequenced template was cDNA made from the entire isolated RNA. TCRdb's copy holds only in-frame clones and misses some; the assay was immunoSEQ multiplex PCR. The sample has about 220,000 clones; around 9.9% are singletons. This TCR derives from a man between 18 and 35 years old in good health. Material: central memory CD4+ T cells from blood.

The CDR3 protein is CASSAARGSEETQYF. The CDR3 region has the DNA TGTGCCAGCAGCGCGGCCCGAGGTAGCGAAGAGACCCAGTACTTC. This chain links TRBV7-2 with TRBJ2-5; tentative D call: TRBD2 (5 bases). This CDR3 spans 15 amino acids. V gave up 5 bases and J gave up 3 bases, with 16 bases separating them. Germline V gene sequence: CDR1 SGHTA, CDR2 FQGNSA.